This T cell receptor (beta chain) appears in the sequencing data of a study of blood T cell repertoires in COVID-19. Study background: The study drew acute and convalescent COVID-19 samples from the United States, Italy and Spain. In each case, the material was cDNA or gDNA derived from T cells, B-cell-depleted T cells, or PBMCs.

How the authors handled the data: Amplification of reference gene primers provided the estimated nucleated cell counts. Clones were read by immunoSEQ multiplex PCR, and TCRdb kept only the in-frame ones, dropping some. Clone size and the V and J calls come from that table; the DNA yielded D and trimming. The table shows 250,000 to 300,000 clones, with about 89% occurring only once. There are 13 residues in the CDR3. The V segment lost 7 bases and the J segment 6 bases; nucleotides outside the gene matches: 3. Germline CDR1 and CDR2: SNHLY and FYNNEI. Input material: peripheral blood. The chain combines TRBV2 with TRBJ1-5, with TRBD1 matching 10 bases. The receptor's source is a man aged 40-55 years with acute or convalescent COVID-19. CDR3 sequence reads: CASTRTGGQPQHF. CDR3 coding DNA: TGTGCCAGCACCCGGACAGGGGGTCAGCCCCAGCATTTT.